The 18 T cell receptor beta chains below were found in one sample sequenced in a study of control samples from healthy donors and cancer patients. The repertoire was sequenced with immunoSEQ multiplex PCR; TCRdb's copy has only in-frame clones and lacks some. Of some 200,000 clones listed, 85% to 95% are singletons. Sequenced sample: blood. All receptors derive from a man aged 18 to 35 in good health.

V is TRBV29-1 and J is TRBJ2-1, with no clear D. Trimming took 4 bases from V and 8 from J, leaving 3 bases between them. CDR1 and CDR2 (germline): SQVTM, ANQGSEA. This CDR3 is built from 9 residues. The CDR3 sequence: CSVGDEQFF. The CDR3 DNA is TGCAGCGTTGGAGATGAGCAGTTCTTC.

This clone appeared once. This chain joins TRBV7-8 and TRBJ1-1; perhaps TRBD1 as D (6 bases). V shed 2 bases and J shed 2 bases, with 9 bases lying between them. The CDR3 length is 14 residues. The V gene's germline CDR1 is SGHVS and CDR2 FQNEAQ. The CDR3 loop is CASSLIQGNTEAFF. CDR3 bases: TGTGCCAGCAGCTTAATACAGGGAAACACTGAAGCTTTCTTT.

Note on this clone: Within the sample, other DNA sequences also encode this same CDR3. The rearrangement uses TRBV5-1 and TRBJ2-3, with D tentatively TRBD1 (5 bases). The CDR3 extends over 12 amino acids. Trimming removed 0 bases from V and 6 bases from J, with 5 bases in between. The germline V gene encodes CDR1 SGHRS and CDR2 YFSETQ. DNA of the CDR3: TGCGCCAGCAGCTTGGAGGGGGATACGCAGTATTTT. Protein sequence: CASSLEGDTQYF.

The genes are TRBV20-1 and TRBJ1-4; D not resolved. Germline V gene sequence: CDR1 DFQATT, CDR2 SNEGSKA (reference sequence). CDR3 size: 14 residues. V lost 3 bases to trimming and J lost 6 bases, with 14 bases between them. The CDR3 is CSASLATWDEKLFF. CDR3 DNA: TGCAGTGCTAGTCTAGCTACTTGGGATGAAAAACTGTTTTTT.

V usage is TRBV10-3 and J usage is TRBJ1-5, with 7 nucleotides matching TRBD1. The CDR3 has 15 amino acids. Trimming removed 8 bases from V and 7 bases from J; junction bases left unmatched: 14. Germline assignment: CDR1 ENHRY and CDR2 SYGVKD. The CDR3 region has the DNA TGTGCCATCGTCCGACCGACAGGGCGACGGCAGCCCCAGCATTTT. Its protein product is CAIVRPTGRRQPQHF.

This clone was observed once. The V and J genes are TRBV6-5 and TRBJ2-1; possibly TRBD1 for D (5 bases). Germline assignment: CDR1 MNHEY and CDR2 SVGAGI. CDR3 length: 14 amino acids. The V gene lost 5 bases and the J gene lost 5 bases, with 13 bases spanning the gap. The CDR3 protein is CASSQGFSNNEQFF. CDR3 sequence (DNA): TGTGCCAGCAGTCAGGGTTTCTCGAACAATGAGCAGTTCTTC.

In this sample, this clone turned up once. The chain carries TRBV27 and TRBJ1-1; D unclear. V gave up 4 bases and J gave up 4 bases, with 16 bases separating them. The CDR3 sequence is 15 residues long. Germline loops: CDR1 MNHEY, CDR2 SMNVEV (reference sequence). The DNA for the CDR3 is TGTGCCAGCAGTTACCGACAAGCGGGTGTCACTGAAGCTTTCTTT. Residues: CASSYRQAGVTEAFF.

The chain uses TRBV5-1 and TRBJ2-7; D remains ambiguous. V was shortened by 2 bases and J by 1 base, with 13 bases between the two germline ends. CDR1 SGHRS and CDR2 YFSETQ come from the germline V gene. This CDR3 has 15 amino acids. The CDR3 DNA sequence: TGCGCCAGCAGCTTCGGTGAACGGTTGTCCTACGAGCAGTACTTC. It translates to CASSFGERLSYEQYF. The whole variable domain, remainder taken from reference TRBV5-1 and TRBJ2-7, is KAGVTQTPRYLIKTRGQQVTLSCSPISGHRSVSWYQQTPGQGLQFLFEYFSETQRNKGNFPGRFSGRQFSNSRSEMNVSTLELGDSALYLCASSFGERLSYEQYFGPGTRLTVT.

The V call is TRBV12-3 or TRBV12-4, the J call TRBJ1-1; TRBD1 matches at 9 bases. The length of the CDR3 is 12 residues. V lost 6 bases and J lost 7; bases outside the gene matches: 3. CDR3 region: CASRTDRGEAFF. The CDR3 DNA is TGTGCCAGCAGAACGGACAGGGGTGAAGCTTTCTTT.

The chain has TRBV27 and TRBJ2-2; D ambiguous. The CDR3 spans 11 residues. Per germline, CDR1 MNHEY and CDR2 SMNVEV (reference sequence). The V and J ends lost 5 bases and 7 bases respectively, with 5 bases between them. CDR3 nucleotides: TGTGCCAGCAGTAGTAACGGGGAGCTGTTTTTT. It is translated as CASSSNGELFF.

This chain connects TRBV25-1 to TRBJ1-1, with D tentatively TRBD1 (5 bases). Deletions cut 7 bases from V and 1 base from J, with 13 bases between. Germline V gene data show CDR1 as MGHDK and CDR2 as SYGVNS. The CDR3 is made up of 14 amino acids. In nucleotides, the CDR3 is TGTGCCAGCACCGAGCTGGGGGGGAACACTGAAGCTTTCTTT. Translating it yields CASTELGGNTEAFF.

The gene calls are TRBV2 and TRBJ1-6; a possible D gene is TRBD1 (5 bases). This CDR3 has 16 residues. Looked up from germline, CDR1 is SNHLY and CDR2 is FYNNEI. Trimming stripped 7 bases from V and 5 bases from J, with 18 bases between. Here the CDR3 reads CASTSSGTVNNSPLHF. The CDR3, as DNA: TGTGCCAGCACTTCATCAGGGACCGTAAATAATTCACCCCTCCACTTT. Looking up the rest from reference TRBV2 and TRBJ1-6 gives the full variable domain: EPEVTQTPSHQVTQMGQEVILRCVPISNHLYFYWYRQILGQKVEFLVSFYNNEISEKSEIFDDQFSVERPDGSNFTLKIRSTKLEDSAMYFCASTSSGTVNNSPLHFGNGTRLTVT.

J is TRBJ2-6 and V is TRBV4-2; D possibly corresponds to TRBD2 (6 bases). Trimming took off 1 base at V and 0 bases at J, with 13 bases between the two ends. CDR3 length equals 18 residues. The germline gives CDR1 LGHNA, CDR2 YNFKEQ. The CDR3: CASSQGFFGSSGANVLTF. The CDR3 region has the DNA TGTGCCAGCAGCCAAGGATTCTTCGGGAGCTCTGGGGCCAACGTCCTGACTTTC.

The genes are TRBV5-1 and TRBJ2-5; the match to TRBD2 covers 7 bases. Germline V gene lookup returns CDR1 SGHRS and CDR2 YFSETQ. The CDR3 contains 17 residues. Unmatched junction bases numbered 12, after V lost 4 bases and J lost 0 bases. Written as DNA, the CDR3 is TGCGCCAGCAGCGCGGGGGATCTGCGGGGGTACCAAGAGACCCAGTACTTC. As protein: CASSAGDLRGYQETQYF. The variable domain in full, completed from reference TRBV5-1 and TRBJ2-5, reads KAGVTQTPRYLIKTRGQQVTLSCSPISGHRSVSWYQQTPGQGLQFLFEYFSETQRNKGNFPGRFSGRQFSNSRSEMNVSTLELGDSALYLCASSAGDLRGYQETQYFGPGTRLLVL.

This sequence joins TRBV25-1 and TRBJ2-7; D not resolved. The germline V gene has CDR1 MGHDK and CDR2 SYGVNS. V lost 1 base and J 4 bases, leaving 5 bases between the germline ends. CDR3 length equals 12 residues. CDR3: CASSESRYEQYF. CDR3 in DNA: TGTGCCAGCAGTGAATCACGGTACGAGCAGTACTTC.

This clone appeared a single time. This rearrangement joins TRBV5-1 to TRBJ1-2; TRBD1 is a possible D gene (5 bases). The CDR3 totals 13 residues. The germline V and J ends were trimmed by 4 bases and 2 bases, with 9 bases remaining between them. Per germline, CDR1 SGHRS and CDR2 YFSETQ. As DNA, the CDR3 is TGCGCCAGCAGCCACGGGGGAAACTATGGCTACACCTTC. Protein sequence: CASSHGGNYGYTF.

This clone was seen a single time. This rearrangement joins TRBV5-1 to TRBJ2-7, with TRBD2 identical over 7 bases. The germline V gene encodes CDR1 SGHRS and CDR2 YFSETQ. This CDR3 is built from 16 residues. Unmatched junction bases numbered 9, after V lost 2 bases and J lost 1 base. CDR3 region: CASSFGAGVESYEQYF. The CDR3 region has the DNA TGCGCCAGCAGCTTTGGGGCGGGGGTAGAGTCCTACGAGCAGTACTTC.

The V gene is TRBV11-2, the J gene TRBJ2-6, with D hard to call. The V gene's germline CDR1 is SGHAT and CDR2 FQNNGV. V was shortened by 6 bases and J by 0 bases, with 12 bases between the two germline ends. The CDR3 consists of 16 residues. CDR3 residues: CASSFYSSSGANVLTF. In DNA form, the CDR3 reads TGTGCCAGCAGTTTTTATTCTAGCTCTGGGGCCAACGTCCTGACTTTC.